This TCR beta chain was sequenced during a study of CD8 T cells in ankylosing spondylitis. Study results and limitations: Ankylosing spondylitis blood appeared to carry a characteristic TCR beta motif of roughly 8 highly homologous variants. Significantly higher representation of disease-linked clones was reported for matched ankylosing spondylitis synovial fluid.

This clonotype was counted ten times or more. The antigen is undetermined. TCRdb reprocessed the 5' RACE reads via MiXCR and lists one record per CDR3 protein. The table lists roughly 130,000 distinct CDR3 sequences, 9.3% of them singletons. This CDR3 has 17 amino acids. V gave up 0 bases and J gave up 4 bases; unmatched junction bases: 9. Looked up from germline, CDR1 is LGHNA and CDR2 is YSLEER. The sequenced sample consisted of blood, either unsorted or a sorted T cell fraction (not recorded which). This receptor was taken from a male donor with ankylosing spondylitis or in good health (not recorded which). This chain connects TRBV4-3 to TRBJ2-1; 7 bases fit TRBD2. In DNA form, the CDR3 reads TGCGCCAGCAGCCAAGATCTTCTAGCGGTTATGTACAATGAGCAGTTCTTC. Its protein product is CASSQDLLAVMYNEQFF.